Each of the 19 T cell receptor beta chains below was sequenced from the same sample in a study of read filtering for tumor transcriptome and immune sequencing. This library used 300 to 500 ng RNA and molecular barcoded adaptors spanning alpha/delta and beta/gamma chains. MiXCR, applied by TCRdb to the reads, yields one record per CDR3 protein. This sample has around 41,000 distinct CDR3 sequences, with 14% found just once. Sequenced: a population of CD138-negative cells sorted from bone marrow. The receptors come from a donor at least 40 years old with multiple myeloma.

The V gene is TRBV29-1, the J gene TRBJ2-7; perhaps TRBD2 as D (5 bases). The CDR3 covers 11 residues. V lost 7 bases and J 5 bases, leaving 12 bases between the germline ends. Germline CDR1 reads SQVTM; CDR2 reads ANQGSEA. In DNA form, the CDR3 reads TGCAGCGCACGGACTTCCCACGAGCAGTACTTC. This sequence encodes CSARTSHEQYF.

About this clonotype itself: A much larger clonotype is one base distant, so this may be a read error. V gene TRBV28 combines with J gene TRBJ2-6; possible D gene TRBD1, 5 bases. The CDR3 extends over 13 amino acids. Germline-derived CDR1 and CDR2 are MDHEN and SYDVKM. The CDR3 nucleotides read TGTGCCAGCAGACAATCTGGGGCCAGCGTCCTGACTTTC. Protein product: CASRQSGASVLTF.

On this clonotype itself: A junction end diverges from the germline sequence, so it may reflect a read error. The DNA of the CDR3 is TGCGCCAGCAGCGGGGCCCTGGGCACCGGGGAGCCGTTTTTT. Translating it yields CASSGALGTGEPFF. The genes are TRBV5-1 and TRBJ2-2, with D perhaps TRBD1 or TRBD2 (5 bases each). The germline gives CDR1 SGHRS, CDR2 YFSETQ. CDR3 size: 14 residues.

This clonotype was seen at least ten times. The rearrangement joins TRBV24-1 to TRBJ2-1; no definite D call. The CDR3 covers 13 residues. V lost 0 bases to trimming and J lost 10 bases, with 9 bases between them. In germline, CDR1 is KGHDR, CDR2 SFDVKD. The CDR3 coding sequence is TGTGCCACCAGTGATTTGGGCACTTCGGAGCAGTTCTTC. This encodes CATSDLGTSEQFF.

This clonotype was counted many times. The chain is built from TRBV20-1 and TRBJ2-3; D tentatively reads TRBD1 or TRBD2 (5 bases each). The V end lost 5 bases, the J end lost 7 bases, and 10 bases lay between the germline ends. CDR3 length: 11 residues. Germline CDR1 reads DFQATT; CDR2 reads SNEGSKA (reference sequence). CDR3: CSAGGVNTQYF. In nucleotides, the CDR3 is TGCAGTGCTGGGGGTGTAAATACGCAGTATTTT.

In its sample, this clonotype was seen many times. This chain joins TRBV20-1 and TRBJ1-5; tentative D call: TRBD1 (5 bases). The CDR3 length is 15 residues. V dropped 0 bases and J dropped 7 bases, with 16 bases sitting between them. The germline gives CDR1 DFQATT, CDR2 SNEGSKA (reference sequence). CDR3 in amino acids: CSARDWGWSVQPQHF. CDR3 nucleotides: TGCAGTGCTAGAGATTGGGGGTGGTCGGTGCAGCCCCAGCATTTT.

This clonotype was observed many times. The chain has TRBV7-2 and TRBJ1-2, with D hard to call. The germline V and J ends were trimmed by 3 bases and 6 bases, with 8 bases remaining between them. CDR3 length: 12 amino acids. Germline V CDR1 and CDR2: SGHTA, FQGNSA. CDR3 amino acids: CASSLKGDGYTF. The CDR3 nucleotides read TGTGCCAGCAGCTTGAAGGGAGATGGCTACACCTTC.

This clonotype showed up many times. The chain employs TRBV7-3 and TRBJ2-2; TRBD1 agrees at 7 bases. Germline V gene lookup returns CDR1 SGHTA and CDR2 FQGTGA. The V and J ends lost 2 bases and 7 bases, in that order; junction bases with no gene match: 1. The CDR3 has 13 amino acids. The CDR3 bases are TGTGCCAGCAGCTTACAGGGGGACGGGGAGCTGTTTTTT. Amino acids: CASSLQGDGELFF.

This clonotype was found a few times. The germline gene is not matched at one end of the junction; a read error may be the cause. V is TRBV6-1 and J is TRBJ2-1, with D possibly being TRBD1 (6 bases). The CDR3 runs 17 residues. Germline loops: CDR1 MNHNS, CDR2 SASEGT. The CDR3 bases are TGTGCCAGCGGTGACCAGCCCAGGGGAACCTCCTACAATGGGCAGTTCTTC. This codes for CASGDQPRGTSYNGQFF.

A word on this clonotype: A much larger clone differs from this one at a single base, so this may be a read error. This chain links TRBV29-1 with TRBJ2-2; TRBD2 is a possible D gene (6 bases). The germline V gene encodes CDR1 SQVTM and CDR2 ANQGSEA. V was trimmed by 5 bases and J by 4 bases, leaving 17 bases between them. This CDR3 comprises 15 residues. The CDR3 nucleotides read TGCAGCGTTTGGACGGTGGAGGGAACCACCGGGGAGCTGTTTTTT. It codes for CSVWTVEGTTGELFF.

This clonotype appeared many times. This sequence joins TRBV5-1 and TRBJ1-2; tentatively, D is TRBD1 (5 bases). The germline CDR1 and CDR2 sequences are SGHRS and YFSETQ. Trimming took 5 bases from V and 6 from J, leaving 20 bases between them. The CDR3 totals 15 residues. The CDR3, as DNA: TGCGCCAGCAGTTTGCCAGGGTTGCAGGTGAATGGCTACACCTTC. Protein: CASSLPGLQVNGYTF.

This clonotype was detected a few times. The J gene is TRBJ2-5, the V gene TRBV19; D not resolved. Per the germline V gene, CDR1 is LNHDA and CDR2 is SQIVND (reference sequence). This CDR3 is 13 amino acids long. The V end lost 8 bases, the J end lost 2 bases, and 12 bases lay between the germline ends. CDR3: CASGQVKQETQYF. CDR3 DNA: TGTGCCAGTGGTCAGGTGAAACAAGAGACCCAGTACTTC.

This clonotype occurred many times. This chain joins TRBV13 and TRBJ1-2; D is unresolved. The CDR3 totals 15 residues. V gave up 6 bases and J gave up 7 bases, with 21 bases separating them. Germline-derived CDR1 and CDR2 are PRHDT and FYEKMQ (reference sequence). CDR3 nucleotide sequence: TGTGCCAGCAGAAATAGTGAAGTTGGGGTATCTGGCTACACCTTC. It encodes CASRNSEVGVSGYTF.

Turning to this clonotype: The final CDR3 position lacks the conserved phenylalanine or tryptophan, pointing to a likely read error. No DNA is shown, since the ends of the CDR3 on it are uncertain; the CDR3 is the one TCRdb lists. The rearrangement joins TRBV7-3 to TRBJ2-3; the table's D call, TRBD1, was not checked against the DNA. Germline V lookup: CDR1 SGHTA, CDR2 FQGTGA. The CDR3 totals 15 residues, both ends included. The CDR3 spells CASSLLGGAVDTQYC.

In its sample, this clonotype was seen many times. V and J are TRBV28 and TRBJ1-5; possibly TRBD1 for D (6 bases). CDR3 size: 14 residues. Germline V lookup: CDR1 MDHEN, CDR2 SYDVKM. Trimming left V 2 bases short and J 4 bases short, with 9 bases between. CDR3 region: CASSLHRENQPQHF. CDR3 DNA sequence: TGTGCCAGCAGTTTACACAGGGAGAATCAGCCCCAGCATTTT.

The chain uses TRBV6-1 and TRBJ2-2, with D perhaps matching TRBD2 (6 bases). CDR1 MNHNS and CDR2 SASEGT come from the germline V gene. The CDR3 covers 14 residues. V shed 6 bases and J shed 1 base, with 9 bases lying between them. The CDR3, as DNA: TGTGCCAGCAGCCGCGGGGAGAACACCGGGGAGCTGTTTTTT. It is translated as CASSRGENTGELFF.

Regarding this clonotype: A much larger clone differs from this one at a single base, so this may be a read error. V and J are TRBV6-5 and TRBJ2-7, with a possible D match to TRBD1 (6 bases). Germline values: CDR1 MNHEY, CDR2 SVGAGI. This CDR3 is built from 15 residues. Trimming removed 6 bases from V and 0 bases from J, with 15 bases in between. The CDR3 region has the DNA TGTGCCAGCAGCTACGGACAGCCGAGCTCCTACGAGCAGTACTTC. As protein: CASSYGQPSSYEQYF.

This clonotype was recorded at least ten times. V and J are TRBV29-1 and TRBJ1-1; no clear D. The CDR3 length is 14 residues. V dropped 2 bases and J dropped 1 base, with 11 bases sitting between them. Per germline, CDR1 SQVTM and CDR2 ANQGSEA. This CDR3 reads CSVERLTPNTEAFF. The CDR3 DNA reads TGCAGCGTTGAACGGTTGACACCGAACACTGAAGCTTTCTTT. The full variable domain, completed using reference TRBV29-1 and TRBJ1-1, is SAVISQKPSRDICQRGTSLTIQCQVDSQVTMMFWYRQQPGQSLTLIATANQGSEATYESGFVIDKFPISRPNLTFSTLTVSNMSPEDSSIYLCSVERLTPNTEAFFGQGTRLTVV.

This chain uses TRBV20-1 with TRBJ2-3; D is unresolved. CDR1 and CDR2 (germline): DFQATT, SNEGSKA (reference sequence). The CDR3 consists of 15 residues. The V gene lost 6 bases and the J gene lost 1 base, with 17 bases spanning the gap. CDR3 sequence (DNA): TGCAGTGCCAGTGGGCTCGCCGGAGGCACAGATACGCAGTATTTT. Translation gives CSASGLAGGTDTQYF.